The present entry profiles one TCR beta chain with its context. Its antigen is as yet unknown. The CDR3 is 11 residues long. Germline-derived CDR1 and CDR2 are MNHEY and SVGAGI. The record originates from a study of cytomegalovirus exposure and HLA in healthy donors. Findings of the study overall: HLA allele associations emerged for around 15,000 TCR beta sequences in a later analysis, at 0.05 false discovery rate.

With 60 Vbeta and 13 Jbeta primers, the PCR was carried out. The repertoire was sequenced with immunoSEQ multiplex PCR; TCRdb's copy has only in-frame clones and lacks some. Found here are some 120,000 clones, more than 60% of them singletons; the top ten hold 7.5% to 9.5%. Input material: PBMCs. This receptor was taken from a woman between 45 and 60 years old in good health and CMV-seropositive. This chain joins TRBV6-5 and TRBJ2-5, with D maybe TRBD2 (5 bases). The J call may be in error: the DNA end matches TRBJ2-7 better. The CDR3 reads CASRTTYEQYF. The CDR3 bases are TGTGCCAGCAGGACTACGTACGAGCAGTACTTC.